One sample yielded the 20 T cell receptor beta chains listed below, sequenced in a study of PD-1 blockade in classical Hodgkin lymphoma (dated by TCRdb to 2020 to 2021). Library preparation used the immunoSEQ multiplex PCR assay. Imported from immuneACCESS, the table was reduced by TCRdb to in-frame sequences with V and J called. These copies leave out some clones; in studies compared against another copy, an unresolved V gene accounts for under half, and the cause of the remainder is not known. The sample contains 25,000 to 35,000 clones, 80% to 90% of them found a single time. The ten largest clonotypes hold over 0.75% of the sample. The sample's time point, from its label and the paper: cycle 4 day 1 (C4D1), after less than seven weeks of nivolumab. All trial patients had relapsed after autologous stem cell transplantation, with cohorts A, B and C differing in prior brentuximab vedotin exposure. Magnetic negative selection with a Miltenyi CD4+ T cell isolation kit was used to purify CD4+ T cells from thawed PBMCs.

The input for sequencing was CD4+ T cells from blood, taken before the fourth cycle of nivolumab. The receptors were gathered from a human donor with classical Hodgkin lymphoma.

The rearrangement uses TRBV28 and TRBJ1-3; TRBD1 aligns across 12 bases. Unmatched junction bases numbered 8, after V lost 7 bases and J lost 7 bases. Germline-derived CDR1 and CDR2 are MDHEN and SYDVKM. The CDR3 totals 15 residues. The CDR3 is CASNPTGQGANTIYF. The CDR3 coding sequence is TGTGCCAGCAATCCGACGGGACAGGGGGCCAACACCATATATTTT.

The chain uses TRBV6-5 and TRBJ1-3; D remains unclear. The CDR3 loop spans 14 amino acids. V gave up 6 bases and J gave up 0 bases, with 9 bases separating them. CDR1 MNHEY and CDR2 SVGAGI come from the germline V gene. CDR3 sequence reads: CASRSGFSGNTIYF. The CDR3 DNA reads as TGTGCCAGCAGGTCCGGCTTCTCTGGAAACACCATATATTTT.

The rearrangement joins TRBV30 to TRBJ2-3; TRBD2 matches at 9 bases. From germline, CDR1 is GTSNPN and CDR2 SVGIG (reference sequence). The V and J ends lost 4 bases and 10 bases, in that order; junction bases with no gene match: 15. This CDR3 is built from 15 residues. The DNA of the CDR3 is TGTGCCTGGAATGCGGCTAGCGGGGCTTGGGGGGCGCAGTATTTT. It yields the protein CAWNAASGAWGAQYF.

This chain connects TRBV11-1 to TRBJ2-7; TRBD2 aligns across 12 bases. The ends lost 1 base at V and 5 bases at J; junction bases unmatched: 0. This CDR3 is built from 14 residues. The germline V gene encodes CDR1 SGHAT and CDR2 FQDESV (reference sequence). The CDR3: CASSLGTSGDEQYF. The CDR3 DNA reads TGTGCCAGCAGCTTAGGGACTAGCGGGGACGAGCAGTACTTC.

The V gene is TRBV7-7, the J gene TRBJ2-1, with D unresolved. CDR1 SSHAT and CDR2 FNYEAQ come from the germline V gene (reference sequence). There are 13 residues in the CDR3. Trimming cost V 1 base and J 7 bases, with 8 bases left between them. The CDR3 DNA is TGTGCCAGCAGCTTAGGGGTGGGAAATGAGCAGTTCTTC. This codes for CASSLGVGNEQFF.

This rearrangement joins TRBV5-1 to TRBJ2-3; D perhaps matches TRBD1 (5 bases). Per the germline V gene, CDR1 is SGHRS and CDR2 is YFSETQ. The CDR3 consists of 14 residues. The germline V and J ends were trimmed by 0 bases and 2 bases, with 7 bases remaining between them. CDR3 bases: TGCGCCAGCAGCTTGGGACAGCACACAGATACGCAGTATTTT. It is translated as CASSLGQHTDTQYF.

The rearrangement joins TRBV25-1 to TRBJ1-4, with D perhaps matching TRBD1 (6 bases). Trimming cost V 7 bases and J 8 bases, with 14 bases left between them. The CDR3 extends over 13 amino acids. Germline loops: CDR1 MGHDK, CDR2 SYGVNS. The CDR3 DNA reads TGTGCCAGCACCCGGGGGCTGGAGGAAAAACTGTTTTTT. As protein: CASTRGLEEKLFF.

V gene TRBV5-6 combines with J gene TRBJ1-4; D uncertain. Germline assignment: CDR1 SGHDT and CDR2 YYEEEE. Trimming took 0 bases from V and 0 from J, leaving 6 bases between them. The CDR3 consists of 15 residues. The CDR3 protein is CASSLVRSTNEKLFF. In DNA form, the CDR3 reads TGTGCCAGCAGCTTGGTACGGTCAACTAATGAAAAACTGTTTTTT.

In this sample, this clone turned up a few times. The chain carries TRBV25-1 and TRBJ1-2; D call uncertain. Germline values: CDR1 MGHDK, CDR2 SYGVNS. This CDR3 spans 12 amino acids. V dropped 6 bases and J dropped 5 bases, with 10 bases sitting between them. CDR3 DNA: TGTGCCAGCAGGATGGACGGATATGGCTACACCTTC. Translation: CASRMDGYGYTF.

V usage is TRBV15 and J usage is TRBJ2-5, with unresolved D. The CDR3 covers 13 residues. V was trimmed by 0 bases and J by 4 bases, leaving 6 bases between them. Germline CDR1 and CDR2: LNHNV and YYDKDF (reference sequence). The CDR3 sequence: CATSRDPGETQYF. The CDR3, as DNA: TGTGCCACCAGCAGAGACCCAGGAGAGACCCAGTACTTC.

The V and J genes are TRBV7-3 and TRBJ1-1, with 12 bases fitting TRBD1. The CDR3 totals 19 residues. Trimming took 5 bases from V and 4 from J; bases not matched to a gene: 17. Germline CDR1 reads SGHTA; CDR2 reads FQGTGA. CDR3 coding DNA: TGTGCCAGCAGCCAAAAGTGGGACAGGGGGCTATTAGAGGTCACTGAAGCTTTCTTT. Encoded protein: CASSQKWDRGLLEVTEAFF.

The V and J genes are TRBV11-2 and TRBJ2-5; TRBD2 matches 10 bases. This CDR3 contains 17 residues. The V gene end was trimmed by 1 base and the J gene end by 4 bases; junction bases not matched to a gene: 9. The germline CDR1 and CDR2 sequences are SGHAT and FQNNGV. The CDR3 loop reads CASSLGTLAGESETQYF. The CDR3 nucleotides are TGTGCCAGCAGCTTAGGAACTCTAGCGGGGGAATCAGAGACCCAGTACTTC. Variable domain in full (rest from reference TRBV11-2 and TRBJ2-5): EAGVAQSPRYKIIEKRQSVAFWCNPISGHATLYWYQQILGQGPKLLIQFQNNGVVDDSQLPKDRFSAERLKGVDSTLKIQPAKLEDSAVYLCASSLGTLAGESETQYFGPGTRLLVL.

The rearrangement links TRBV6-5 to TRBJ1-2; a possible D gene is TRBD1 (6 bases). CDR3 length equals 13 residues. CDR1 and CDR2 (germline): MNHEY, SVGAGI. V lost 0 bases to trimming and J lost 8 bases, with 10 bases between them. The CDR3 region has the DNA TGTGCCAGCAGTTACTCCCGGGGGGGCGGCTACACCTTC. This codes for CASSYSRGGGYTF.

The CDR3 sequence: CATEDRGSEQYF. In DNA form, the CDR3 reads TGTGCCACCGAGGACAGGGGCAGCGAGCAGTACTTC. V is TRBV19 and J is TRBJ2-7; 9 bases agree with TRBD1. The CDR3 length is 12 residues. V was pared by 10 bases and J by 6 bases, with 7 bases of the junction left unmatched. Germline lookup yields CDR1 LNHDA and CDR2 SQIVND (reference sequence).

The V gene is TRBV27, the J gene TRBJ1-6; no definite D call. Germline CDR1 MNHEY, CDR2 SMNVEV (reference sequence). Trimming cost V 1 base and J 0 bases, with 10 bases left between them. CDR3 length: 17 residues. The CDR3 is CASSLLHSGSYNSPLHF. As DNA, the CDR3 is TGTGCCAGCAGTTTATTACACAGCGGCTCCTATAATTCACCCCTCCACTTT.

V usage is TRBV4-2 and J usage is TRBJ2-1, with TRBD2 matching over 12 bases. V lost 0 bases to trimming and J lost 3 bases; unmatched junction nucleotides: 0. The CDR3 totals 16 residues. Germline V gene sequence: CDR1 LGHNA, CDR2 YNFKEQ. Here the CDR3 reads CASSQELAGGYNEQFF. CDR3 sequence (DNA): TGTGCCAGCAGCCAAGAACTAGCGGGGGGCTACAATGAGCAGTTCTTC.

The rearrangement joins TRBV6-5 to TRBJ2-5; possible D gene TRBD2, 6 bases. The V end lost 6 bases, the J end lost 7 bases, and 12 bases lay between the germline ends. Germline lookup yields CDR1 MNHEY and CDR2 SVGAGI. The CDR3 loop spans 12 amino acids. CDR3 DNA: TGTGCCAGCAGGGAGGGGATGGGGACCCAGTACTTC. Encoded protein: CASREGMGTQYF.

The chain uses TRBV7-3 and TRBJ1-2; 12 nucleotides match TRBD1. The V and J ends lost 1 base and 8 bases, in that order; junction bases with no gene match: 8. Germline CDR1 reads SGHTA; CDR2 reads FQGTGA. This CDR3 contains 16 residues. CDR3: CASSLKGTGTGGGYTF. The CDR3 nucleotides are TGTGCCAGCAGCTTAAAGGGAACCGGGACAGGGGGCGGCTACACCTTC.

This chain links TRBV7-8 with TRBJ1-4; TRBD1 matches 7 bases. The CDR3 runs to 15 residues. V lost 0 bases to trimming and J lost 6 bases; unmatched junction nucleotides: 4. CDR1 is SGHVS and CDR2 is FQNEAQ in the germline V gene. The CDR3 DNA sequence: TGTGCCAGCAGCTTAGCGACAGGGCGGGATGAAAAACTGTTTTTT. Residues: CASSLATGRDEKLFF.

V and J are TRBV30 and TRBJ1-1; a weak D match, TRBD1 (5 bases). This CDR3 comprises 13 residues. Germline V gene sequence: CDR1 GTSNPN, CDR2 SVGIG (reference sequence). V shed 3 bases and J shed 1 base, with 9 bases lying between them. CDR3 loop: CAWRLGENTEAFF. In DNA form, the CDR3 reads TGTGCCTGGAGGTTGGGGGAGAACACTGAAGCTTTCTTT.